Below, 9 T cell receptor beta chains from the same sample are listed, as sequenced in a study of cytomegalovirus exposure and HLA in healthy donors (dated by TCRdb to the late 2010s). Libraries came from the immunoSEQ multiplex PCR assay. Here the immuneACCESS table is served through TCRdb, limited to in-frame sequences with V and J called. Missing clones are a known gap in these copies; in checked studies unresolved V genes cover under half, and the rest lacks a known reason. Present in this sample are roughly 250,000 clones, approximately 83% of which were seen just once. About 1.2% of the sample belongs to the ten largest clones. Sequenced: PBMCs. These receptors were obtained from a woman aged 30 to 39 in good health and CMV-seropositive.

This chain connects TRBV10-3 to TRBJ2-1; 16 positions match TRBD2. With 6 bases clipped from V and 8 bases from J, the junction kept 10 bases outside the gene matches. The CDR3 length is 17 residues. Germline CDR1 reads ENHRY; CDR2 reads SYGVKD. The DNA of the CDR3 is TGTGCCATCAGCGCCGGGACTAGCGGGAGGGGTAAGGATGAGCAGTTCTTC. Amino acids: CAISAGTSGRGKDEQFF.

The chain carries TRBV2 and TRBJ2-7; 9 nucleotides match TRBD1. Unmatched junction bases numbered 10, after V lost 5 bases and J lost 5 bases. Germline CDR1 reads SNHLY; CDR2 reads FYNNEI. The CDR3 extends over 15 amino acids. CDR3 sequence reads: CASSSPGQGSNEQYF. The DNA for the CDR3 is TGTGCCAGCAGTTCCCCGGGACAGGGCTCGAACGAGCAGTACTTC. Complete variable domain (other parts from reference TRBV2 and TRBJ2-7): EPEVTQTPSHQVTQMGQEVILRCVPISNHLYFYWYRQILGQKVEFLVSFYNNEISEKSEIFDDQFSVERPDGSNFTLKIRSTKLEDSAMYFCASSSPGQGSNEQYFGPGTRLTVT.

The chain carries TRBV27 and TRBJ2-7; 14 nucleotides line up with TRBD2. Germline trimming cut 1 base from V and 3 bases from J; bases unmatched to any gene: 8. CDR1 MNHEY and CDR2 SMNVEV come from the germline V gene (reference sequence). The CDR3 is 18 amino acids. The CDR3: CASSLYGTSGSYRYEQYF. The CDR3 DNA is TGTGCCAGCAGTTTATATGGGACTAGCGGGAGTTATCGCTACGAGCAGTACTTC.

The CDR3 DNA is TGTGCCAGCAGTTTCGGGACAGCCTCCTACGAGCAGTACTTC. Translation gives CASSFGTASYEQYF. V gene TRBV27 combines with J gene TRBJ2-7; 7 bases map to TRBD1. Trimming cost V 3 bases and J 0 bases; bases outside gene matches: 2. Germline assignment: CDR1 MNHEY and CDR2 SMNVEV (reference sequence). The CDR3 contains 14 residues.

This chain links TRBV7-2 with TRBJ2-6; D gene uncertain. The ends were cut back, 3 bases at V and 0 bases at J, with 3 bases in the middle. The CDR3 is made up of 14 amino acids. Germline V gene lookup returns CDR1 SGHTA and CDR2 FQGNSA. The CDR3 coding sequence is TGTGCCAGCAGCTTCGTCTCTGGGGCCAACGTCCTGACTTTC. The encoded protein is CASSFVSGANVLTF.

This clone appeared once. The V and J genes are TRBV5-1 and TRBJ1-4, with TRBD1 identical over 7 bases. From germline, CDR1 is SGHRS and CDR2 YFSETQ. This CDR3 spans 15 amino acids. The ends lost 5 bases at V and 5 bases at J; junction bases unmatched: 9. The DNA for the CDR3 is TGCGCCAGCAGTCGAGGGACAGCCTTAAATGAAAAACTGTTTTTT. Translating gives CASSRGTALNEKLFF. The full variable domain, in which reference TRBV5-1 and TRBJ1-4 provide the parts outside the CDR3, is KAGVTQTPRYLIKTRGQQVTLSCSPISGHRSVSWYQQTPGQGLQFLFEYFSETQRNKGNFPGRFSGRQFSNSRSEMNVSTLELGDSALYLCASSRGTALNEKLFFGSGTQLSVL.

The chain recombines TRBV5-1 with TRBJ1-1; tentatively, D is TRBD1 (6 bases). CDR1 SGHRS and CDR2 YFSETQ come from the germline V gene. Trimming removed 1 base from V and 9 bases from J, with 25 bases in between. The CDR3 has 17 amino acids. CDR3 coding DNA: TGCGCCAGCAGCTTGAATTCACTTGGGACAAGGGATCAACAAGCTTTCTTT. This codes for CASSLNSLGTRDQQAFF.

The CDR3, as DNA: TGTGCCAGCAGTTTAGGGGCCTGGAACATTCAGTACTTC. This encodes CASSLGAWNIQYF. The chain uses TRBV27 and TRBJ2-4; perhaps TRBD1 as D (5 bases). This CDR3 comprises 13 residues. With 2 bases removed from V and 7 bases from J, the gap between germline ends came to 9 bases. The germline V gene encodes CDR1 MNHEY and CDR2 SMNVEV (reference sequence).

This chain uses TRBV10-3 with TRBJ2-7; 8 bases line up with TRBD1. The CDR3 length is 16 residues. After removal of 6 bases from V and 3 bases from J, the junction contained 13 bases not matched to a gene. From germline, CDR1 is ENHRY and CDR2 SYGVKD. The CDR3 DNA is TGTGCCATCAGAAAATTCTTGACGGGACAGGACTACGAGCAGTACTTC. Translating gives CAIRKFLTGQDYEQYF.